The 32 T cell receptor beta chains given below trace back to one sample, sequenced in a study of T cells after yellow fever vaccination (dated by TCRdb to about 2019). The sample's treatment or condition label is to be understood as: live attenuated yellow fever vaccine strain. Libraries were constructed by 5' RACE. The sequencer listed for this sample is Illumina HiSeq 2500. TCRdb redid the processing of the public reads, applying fastp at Q25 and MiXCR, and retained in-frame beta chains. Rows with one shared CDR3 protein collapse into an entry with the most common genes and DNA. Counted in this sample were tens of thousands of distinct CDR3 sequences; under 9.5% of them appeared once. The leading ten clones occupy around 28% of the sample. Sequenced material: CD8+ T cells sorted from PBMCs, taken 10 days after the first yellow fever vaccination. The receptors stem from a man aged 18 to 30 who received the YFV17D yellow fever vaccine.

This clonotype appeared many times. The chain carries TRBV9 and TRBJ2-1; no reliable D call. Germline CDR1 is SGDLS and CDR2 is YYNGEE. V was clipped by 0 bases and J by 8 bases, with 12 bases between them. The CDR3 spans 14 residues. CDR3 coding DNA: TGTGCCAGCAGCGTAGAGTGGGGTACCGATGAGCAGTTCTTC. Its translation is CASSVEWGTDEQFF.

This clonotype was found many times. The chain links TRBV7-9 to TRBJ2-2; D may correspond to TRBD1 or TRBD2 (5 bases each). Germline V gene sequence: CDR1 SEHNR, CDR2 FQNEAQ (reference sequence). V was cut by 5 bases and J by 0 bases, with 10 bases left in between. This CDR3 has 15 amino acids. The CDR3 loop reads CASSGGGANTGELFF. CDR3 nucleotide sequence: TGTGCCAGCAGCGGGGGTGGAGCGAACACCGGGGAGCTGTTTTTT. The whole variable domain, filled in from reference TRBV7-9 and TRBJ2-2, reads DTGVSQNPRHKITKRGQNVTFRCDPISEHNRLYWYRQTLGQGPEFLTYFQNEAQLEKSRLLSDRFSAERPKGSFSTLEIQRTEQGDSAMYLCASSGGGANTGELFFGEGSRLTVL.

The chain recombines TRBV11-2 with TRBJ2-7; 12 bases align to TRBD2. The germline gives CDR1 SGHAT, CDR2 FQNNGV. Trimming cost V 0 bases and J 3 bases; bases outside gene matches: 15. The CDR3 sequence is 20 residues long. The CDR3 DNA reads TGTGCCAGCAGCTTAGAGGTCCGCCCGACTAGCGGGGGCTTTCTCTACGAGCAGTACGTC. This encodes CASSLEVRPTSGGFLYEQYV.

The V and J genes are TRBV5-6 and TRBJ2-3, with 7 bases that match TRBD2. Germline V gene data show CDR1 as SGHDT and CDR2 as YYEEEE. The V segment lost 2 bases and the J segment 3 bases; nucleotides outside the gene matches: 3. This CDR3 region has 14 residues. The CDR3 bases are TGTGCCAGCAGCTTTTGGACTAGTACAGATACGCAGTATTTT. Translated: CASSFWTSTDTQYF.

This clonotype was seen ten or more times. The chain joins TRBV20-1 to TRBJ2-1; D ambiguous. The V gene's germline CDR1 is DFQATT and CDR2 SNEGSKA (reference sequence). CDR3 length: 13 amino acids. Trimming cost V 5 bases and J 2 bases, with 10 bases left between them. CDR3 residues: CSARTPTYNEQFF. CDR3 sequence (DNA): TGCAGTGCTCGGACCCCAACCTACAATGAGCAGTTCTTC.

This clonotype was detected a few times. The rearrangement joins TRBV6-5 to TRBJ2-7, with TRBD1 identical over 7 bases. Germline V gives CDR1 MNHEY, CDR2 SVGAGI. CDR3 size: 14 residues. After removal of 1 base from V and 4 bases from J, the junction contained 4 bases not matched to a gene. The CDR3 coding sequence is TGTGCCAGCAGTTACTTAGGGGGCCCGTACGAGCAGTACTTC. Encoded protein: CASSYLGGPYEQYF.

This clonotype was counted a few times. The chain links TRBV7-9 to TRBJ2-1; D unresolved. The length of the CDR3 is 15 residues. Germline CDR1 is SEHNR and CDR2 is FQNEAQ (reference sequence). V was trimmed by 0 bases and J by 5 bases, leaving 11 bases between them. In DNA, the CDR3 is TGTGCCAGCAGCTTAGCGTTAGGGTTCCACAATGAGCAGTTCTTC. It encodes CASSLALGFHNEQFF.

With regard to this clonotype: A read error may explain this, as a much larger clone is one base away. The chain is built from TRBV5-8 and TRBJ2-2, with a possible D match to TRBD1 (5 bases). The CDR3 runs to 15 residues. V lost 3 bases to trimming and J lost 6 bases, with 15 bases between them. The V gene's germline CDR1 is SGHTS and CDR2 YDEGEE. The CDR3 DNA follows: TGTGCCAGCAGCTCCCTCAGGGATGGCGCCGGGGAGCTGTTTTTT. The encoded protein is CASSSLRDGAGELFF.

This clonotype has just a few counts. The V call is TRBV7-2, the J call TRBJ2-1; 16 positions agree with TRBD2. This CDR3 contains 18 residues. CDR1 is SGHTA and CDR2 is FQGNSA in the germline V gene. V lost 0 bases, J lost 7 bases, and 6 bases stayed unmatched. The CDR3 sequence: CASSLATGLAGGWNEQFF. The DNA for the CDR3 is TGTGCCAGCAGCTTAGCGACGGGACTAGCGGGGGGGTGGAATGAGCAGTTCTTC.

In its sample, this clonotype was seen many times. This rearrangement joins TRBV20-1 to TRBJ2-7; D is perhaps TRBD1 (7 bases). Germline-derived CDR1 and CDR2 are DFQATT and SNEGSKA (reference sequence). V lost 6 bases to trimming and J lost 1 base, with 16 bases between them. This CDR3 comprises 14 residues. CDR3 in amino acids: CSAQGGVVSYEQYV. CDR3 nucleotide sequence: TGCAGTGCCCAGGGGGGAGTAGTTTCCTACGAGCAGTACGTC.

This clonotype was seen at least ten times. The V call is TRBV5-6, the J call TRBJ2-5; 7 bases are a match to TRBD1. Germline loops: CDR1 SGHDT, CDR2 YYEEEE. This CDR3 has 17 residues. V was pared by 4 bases and J by 3 bases, with 15 bases of the junction left unmatched. Written as DNA, the CDR3 is TGTGCCAGCAGCGTTAACTTTGGACAGGTGGAAGAAGAGACCCAGTACTTC. Encoded protein: CASSVNFGQVEEETQYF.

This clonotype was detected only a few times. The chain joins TRBV7-2 to TRBJ2-7, with D tentatively TRBD1 (5 bases). Germline V lookup: CDR1 SGHTA, CDR2 FQGNSA. This CDR3 contains 14 residues. Trimming took off 5 bases at V and 2 bases at J, with 13 bases between the two ends. CDR3 region: CASSHPDNPYEQYF. In DNA form, the CDR3 reads TGTGCCAGCAGCCATCCGGACAATCCCTACGAGCAGTACTTC.

This chain connects TRBV4-3 to TRBJ2-7; D unresolved. The CDR3 has 17 amino acids. The V gene lost 0 bases and the J gene lost 0 bases, with 15 bases spanning the gap. CDR1 is LGHNA and CDR2 is YSLEER in the germline V gene. The CDR3 region is CASSQEAPDRYSYEQYV. The CDR3 region has the DNA TGCGCCAGCAGCCAAGAAGCGCCGGACCGCTACTCCTACGAGCAGTACGTC.

This clonotype was seen many times. The chain has TRBV18 and TRBJ2-5; 7 bases are shared with TRBD1. The CDR3 has 17 residues. CDR1 and CDR2 (germline): KGHSH, LQKENI. V lost 2 bases and J lost 2; bases outside the gene matches: 11. The CDR3 region is CASSPGMDRLGQETQYF. CDR3 in DNA: TGTGCCAGCTCACCAGGGATGGACAGGTTGGGGCAAGAGACCCAGTACTTC.

The V and J genes are TRBV11-2 and TRBJ2-7, with D tentatively TRBD1 (6 bases). Germline V gene lookup returns CDR1 SGHAT and CDR2 FQNNGV. V lost 5 bases, J lost 5 bases, and 25 bases lay in between. The CDR3 is 17 residues long. For the CDR3, the DNA is TGTGCCAGCAGCCTGGAAACTTGGGGTACAGGGAAGCACGAGCAGTACTTC. Amino acid sequence: CASSLETWGTGKHEQYF. Together with reference TRBV11-2 and TRBJ2-7, the CDR3 gives the full variable domain: EAGVAQSPRYKIIEKRQSVAFWCNPISGHATLYWYQQILGQGPKLLIQFQNNGVVDDSQLPKDRFSAERLKGVDSTLKIQPAKLEDSAVYLCASSLETWGTGKHEQYFGPGTRLTVT.

The table lists this clonotype with many counts. Here the CDR3 reads CSVEARRTGGSHEQYF. The CDR3 DNA reads TGCAGCGTTGAAGCCAGGCGGACAGGGGGTTCCCACGAGCAGTACTTC. This chain connects TRBV29-1 to TRBJ2-7; 10 bases agree with TRBD1. The ends lost 1 base at V and 5 bases at J; junction bases unmatched: 11. This CDR3 has 16 residues. Germline V gives CDR1 SQVTM, CDR2 ANQGSEA.

The chain carries TRBV12-3 or TRBV12-4 and TRBJ1-4, with 10 nucleotides matching TRBD1. This CDR3 is 14 amino acids long. With V trimmed by 5 bases and J by 7 bases, 4 bases remained unmatched. The chain's CDR3 is CASSQTGGREKLFF. As DNA, the CDR3 is TGTGCCAGCAGTCAGACAGGGGGCCGTGAAAAACTGTTTTTT.

This clonotype appeared many times. The chain recombines TRBV5-1 with TRBJ2-2; D is perhaps TRBD1 (5 bases). Trimming stripped 4 bases from V and 0 bases from J, with 16 bases between. The CDR3 has 17 residues. The germline V gene encodes CDR1 SGHRS and CDR2 YFSETQ. This CDR3 is CASSLQGFPSNTGELFF. The CDR3 nucleotides read TGCGCCAGCAGCCTTCAGGGATTTCCCTCGAACACCGGGGAGCTGTTTTTT.

V and J are TRBV2 and TRBJ2-1; 7 bases match TRBD2. Germline assignment: CDR1 SNHLY and CDR2 FYNNEI. This CDR3 region has 15 residues. Losses at the gene ends were 7 bases for V and 9 bases for J; bases not matched to a gene: 15. The CDR3 loop reads CASIISGLIDSEQFF. CDR3 DNA sequence: TGTGCCAGCATTATCTCGGGACTAATAGACAGTGAGCAGTTCTTC.

The V and J genes are TRBV6-2 or TRBV6-3 and TRBJ2-2, with D perhaps being TRBD1 or TRBD2 (5 bases each). This CDR3 comprises 11 residues. Germline CDR1 and CDR2: MNHEY and SVGEGT. Trimming pared 8 bases from V and 7 bases from J, leaving 8 bases between. CDR3 nucleotides: TGTGCCAGCGAGGGGATCGGGGAGCTGTTTTTT. As protein: CASEGIGELFF.

This clonotype was found a few times. V and J are TRBV6-1 and TRBJ1-6; TRBD1 might be the D (6 bases). Germline V gene data show CDR1 as MNHNS and CDR2 as SASEGT. V was clipped by 7 bases and J by 14 bases, with 24 bases between them. This CDR3 region has 15 residues. Written as DNA, the CDR3 is TGTGCCAGCACTGGAGAGGGGGACGGGGGTAGAGCCCTCCACTTT. As protein: CASTGEGDGGRALHF.

The chain couples TRBV5-5 to TRBJ1-6, with D possibly matching TRBD1 (5 bases). The CDR3 runs to 14 residues. In germline, CDR1 is SGHKS, CDR2 YYEKEE (reference sequence). V lost 3 bases, J lost 6 bases, and 10 bases lay in between. The CDR3 sequence: CASSYDSFNSPLHF. The DNA for the CDR3 is TGTGCCAGCAGCTACGACAGCTTTAATTCACCCCTCCACTTT.

This sequence joins TRBV6-2 or TRBV6-3 and TRBJ2-7, with D unresolved. The germline V gene has CDR1 MNHEY and CDR2 SVGEGT. The CDR3 sequence is 11 residues long. The V gene lost 5 bases and the J gene lost 5 bases, with 7 bases spanning the gap. The chain's CDR3 is CASSPLNEQYF. The CDR3 DNA reads as TGTGCCAGCAGTCCCCTCAACGAGCAGTACTTC.

This clonotype was observed many times. This sequence joins TRBV27 and TRBJ2-1, with TRBD2 as a possible D gene (6 bases). Germline CDR1 and CDR2: MNHEY and SMNVEV (reference sequence). V dropped 3 bases and J dropped 8 bases, with 11 bases sitting between them. This CDR3 has 13 residues. CDR3 sequence (DNA): TGTGCCAGCAGTTTGACTAGTGTCTATGAGCAGTTCTTC. Amino acids: CASSLTSVYEQFF.

The V and J genes are TRBV14 and TRBJ2-1; no clear D gene. The CDR3 is 16 amino acids. V lost 4 bases to trimming and J lost 2 bases, with 15 bases between them. The germline V gene encodes CDR1 SGHDN and CDR2 FVKESK. CDR3 residues: CASSPRRNIAYNEQFF. DNA for the CDR3: TGTGCCAGCAGCCCGAGACGAAACATAGCCTACAATGAGCAGTTCTTC.

The table lists this clonotype with a few counts. The V and J genes are TRBV6-5 and TRBJ2-2; 8 positions match TRBD2. The CDR3 length is 17 residues. The germline V gene has CDR1 MNHEY and CDR2 SVGAGI. With 2 bases clipped from V and 4 bases from J, the junction kept 9 bases outside the gene matches. DNA for the CDR3: TGTGCCAGCAGTTACGATCCCGGGGGGGTTGGCACCGGGGAGCTGTTTTTT. Translated: CASSYDPGGVGTGELFF.

CDR3 DNA sequence: TGCAGCTATAGGGGACAGGTCGCCTACGAGCAGTACTTC. It yields the protein CSYRGQVAYEQYF. The V and J genes are TRBV29-1 and TRBJ2-7, with 8 bases that match TRBD1. CDR1 is SQVTM, CDR2 ANQGSEA, per germline. The CDR3 runs to 13 residues. With 8 bases clipped from V and 2 bases from J, the junction kept 8 bases outside the gene matches.

At least ten counts were recorded for this clonotype. The V and J genes are TRBV20-1 and TRBJ2-1, with 12 bases lining up with TRBD2. The trim removed 5 bases at V and 9 bases at J, leaving 8 bases unmatched. The CDR3 length is 14 residues. Germline V lookup: CDR1 DFQATT, CDR2 SNEGSKA (reference sequence). The CDR3 region has the DNA TGCAGTGCTGACGCTAGCGGGGGGGCGTCTGAGCAGTTCTTC. Its protein is CSADASGGASEQFF.

The rearrangement uses TRBV3-1 and TRBJ2-1; maybe TRBD2 (6 bases). There are 14 residues in the CDR3. Trimming removed 4 bases from V and 8 bases from J, with 15 bases in between. CDR1 is LGHDT and CDR2 is YNNKEL in the germline V gene (reference sequence). CDR3 bases: TGTGCCAGCAGCCTTGAGACTAGTGGGGATGAGCAGTTCTTC. As protein: CASSLETSGDEQFF.

The chain joins TRBV4-2 to TRBJ1-1; D unresolved. CDR3 size: 14 residues. V lost 2 bases to trimming and J lost 4 bases, with 11 bases between them. Germline V lookup: CDR1 LGHNA, CDR2 YNFKEQ. CDR3 loop: CASSQKLESTEAFF. The DNA of the CDR3 is TGTGCCAGCAGCCAAAAGTTAGAGAGCACTGAAGCTTTCTTT.

This clonotype was seen ten or more times. This chain uses TRBV15 with TRBJ2-1; D gene uncertain. The CDR3 sequence is 13 residues long. Trimming cost V 0 bases and J 8 bases, with 8 bases left between them. The germline V gene encodes CDR1 LNHNV and CDR2 YYDKDF (reference sequence). CDR3 DNA sequence: TGTGCCACCAGCAGAGATTTGGCTCATGAGCAGTTCTTC. Translated: CATSRDLAHEQFF.

The chain uses TRBV6-5 and TRBJ1-2, with unresolved D. This CDR3 is 14 amino acids long. Looked up from germline, CDR1 is MNHEY and CDR2 is SVGAGI. V lost 2 bases and J 4 bases, leaving 11 bases between the germline ends. The CDR3 reads CASSYGGDSYGYTF. CDR3 bases: TGTGCCAGCAGTTACGGCGGGGATTCCTATGGCTACACCTTC.